A selection of T cell receptor beta chains follows, all from one sample in a study of T cells in Graves' hyperthyroidism and ophthalmopathy. TCRdb ran MiXCR on the multiplex PCR reads and lists one entry per CDR3 protein. Here the sample spans some 500,000 distinct CDR3 sequences, more than 15% being singletons. Sequencing was done on a sample of blood. The receptors originated from a woman aged 25-40 years with Graves' ophthalmopathy. Each CDR3 is given with its conserved first and last residue. D genes are given only for firm matches. Where a row states a size, it is once, few, many or the class of an expanded clone; other rows omit it.

>TRBV28|13|TRBJ2-7|TRBD2|NA
CATGTSAYYEQYF
TGTGCGACCGGGACTAGCGCTTACTACGAGCAGTACTTC
>TRBV20-1|13|TRBJ1-2|TRBD1|few
CSARGQGDYGYTF
TGCAGTGCTAGAGGACAGGGAGACTATGGCTACACCTTC
>TRBV20-1|13|TRBJ2-1|TRBD2|many
CSATTSGGNEQFF
TGCAGTGCGACGACTAGCGGGGGCAATGAGCAGTTCTTC
>TRBV3-1|16|TRBJ2-7|TRBD2|few
CASSPPSGPSSYEQYF
TGTGCCAGCAGCCCGCCTAGCGGGCCAAGCTCCTACGAGCAGTACTTC
>TRBV7-8|17|TRBJ2-1|TRBD2|many
CASSLRPSLADYNEQFF
TGTGCCAGCAGCTTACGTCCTTCACTAGCGGATTACAATGAGCAGTTCTTC
>TRBV27|16|TRBJ2-7|TRBD2|many
CASSSMTSGRLYEQYF
TGTGCCAGCAGTTCGATGACTAGCGGGAGACTCTACGAGCAGTACTTC
>TRBV9|13|TRBJ2-1|NA|many
CASSALNSDEQFF
TGTGCCAGCAGCGCCCTCAACTCGGATGAGCAGTTCTTC
>TRBV20-1|13|TRBJ2-5|NA|many
CSARLVAQEIQYF
TGCAGTGCTAGATTGGTGGCCCAAGAGATCCAGTACTTC
>TRBV6-2/TRBV6-3|16|TRBJ1-5|NA|NA
CASSRNLNRGNQPQHF
TGTGCCAGCAGTCGCAACCTAAACAGGGGCAATCAGCCCCAGCATTTT
>TRBV27|15|TRBJ2-3|NA|many
CASSSLPGAADTQYF
TGTGCCAGCAGTTCTCTCCCGGGAGCGGCAGATACGCAGTATTTT
>TRBV15|15|TRBJ2-3|NA|NA
CATSTKWAGADTQYF
TGTGCCACCAGCACTAAATGGGCAGGGGCAGATACGCAGTATTTT
>TRBV6-5|13|TRBJ1-5|NA|few
CASSYADSQPQHF
TGTGCCAGCAGTTACGCGGACAGTCAGCCCCAGCATTTT
>TRBV29-1|14|TRBJ2-1|TRBD2|many
CSASEASGGNEQFF
TGCAGTGCCTCGGAGGCTAGCGGTGGGAATGAGCAGTTCTTC
>TRBV19|16|TRBJ2-1|NA|NA
CASSIGGGPRYNEQFF
TGTGCCAGTAGTATAGGGGGCGGCCCCCGCTACAATGAGCAGTTCTTC
>TRBV6-5|17|TRBJ1-6|NA|few
CASSYEPGHVYNSPLHF
TGTGCCAGCAGTTACGAACCGGGACATGTCTATAATTCACCCCTCCACTTT
>TRBV6-6|15|TRBJ1-3|NA|NA
CASSYEGEPGNTIYF
TGTGCCAGCAGTTACGAGGGAGAACCTGGAAACACCATATATTTT
>TRBV20-1|16|TRBJ2-7|NA|NA
CSARSPSPGQKYEQYF
TGCAGTGCTAGATCCCCCTCGCCGGGGCAAAAGTACGAGCAGTACTTC
>TRBV28|13|TRBJ2-2|NA|few
CASSLGITGELFF
TGTGCCAGCAGTTTAGGGATAACCGGGGAGCTGTTTTTT
>TRBV20-1|12|TRBJ1-6|NA|NA
CSARGPGTPLHF
TGCAGTGCTAGAGGGCCTGGGACACCCCTCCACTTT
>TRBV11-2|13|TRBJ2-5|NA|many
CASSFMSQETQYF
TGTGCCAGCAGCTTTATGAGCCAAGAGACCCAGTACTTC
>TRBV20-1|12|TRBJ1-1|NA|many
CSVERTNTEAFF
TGCAGTGTTGAACGGACGAACACTGAAGCTTTCTTT
>TRBV10-3|15|TRBJ2-3|NA|many
CAISESVVSTDTQYF
TGTGCCATCAGTGAGTCAGTGGTTAGCACAGATACGCAGTATTTT
>TRBV9|16|TRBJ2-1|TRBD2|many
CASSAIAGISDNEQFF
TGTGCCAGCAGCGCCATAGCGGGAATCAGTGACAATGAGCAGTTCTTC
>TRBV20-1|11|TRBJ1-1|NA|NA
CSAVTRTETFF
TGCAGTGCTGTGACTCGGACTGAAACTTTCTTT
>TRBV10-3|15|TRBJ1-4|NA|NA
CAISEARATNEKLFF
TGTGCCATCAGTGAAGCCAGAGCAACTAATGAAAAACTGTTTTTT
>TRBV6-9|13|TRBJ1-5|NA|few
CASSWGFRQPQHF
TGTGCCAGCAGTTGGGGGTTCAGGCAGCCCCAGCATTTT
>TRBV28|21|TRBJ2-1|NA|many
CASSSLYRGVRTKSSYNEQFF
TGTGCCAGCAGTTCTCTTTACAGGGGCGTACGGACTAAAAGCTCCTACAATGAGCAGTTCTTC
>TRBV12-3/TRBV12-4|12|TRBJ2-1|NA|many
CASSFWGNEQFF
TGTGCCAGCAGTTTCTGGGGCAATGAGCAGTTCTTC
>TRBV2|15|TRBJ2-1|TRBD1|many
CASSGGGLYRAPQFF
TGTGCCAGCAGTGGAGGGGGCCTATACAGGGCCCCCCAGTTCTTC
>TRBV28|14|TRBJ1-5|NA|many
CASSLADSNQPQHF
TGTGCCAGCAGTTTAGCAGATAGCAATCAGCCCCAGCATTTT
>TRBV7-2|13|TRBJ2-3|NA|NA
CASSLELRTTRYF
TGTGCCAGCAGCTTAGAGCTCAGGACGACTCGGTATTTT
>TRBV15|13|TRBJ2-7|NA|NA
CATSRDGAYEQYF
TGTGCCACCAGCAGAGATGGGGCTTACGAGCAGTACTTC
>TRBV25-1|17|TRBJ2-2|TRBD2|few
CASSDFASSGRAGELFF
TGTGCCAGCAGTGATTTCGCCTCTAGCGGGAGGGCCGGGGAGCTGTTTTTT
>TRBV5-1|16|TRBJ2-5|TRBD2|NA
CASSSGWGLAQETQYF
TGCGCCAGCAGCTCTGGCTGGGGACTAGCGCAAGAGACCCAGTACTTC
>TRBV12-5|16|TRBJ2-2|NA|few
CASGFLSDANTGELFF
TGTGCTAGTGGTTTCCTCTCAGACGCGAACACCGGGGAGCTGTTTTTT
>TRBV7-9|16|TRBJ2-3|NA|NA
CASPLPPDGGADTQYF
TGTGCCAGTCCGCTACCGCCGGACGGGGGAGCAGATACGCAGTATTTT
>TRBV7-9|14|TRBJ2-5|NA|NA
CASSRKTVEETQYF
TGTGCCAGCAGCCGCAAGACAGTGGAAGAGACCCAGTACTTC
>TRBV20-1|15|TRBJ2-3|TRBD2|many
CSATRLAGVGDTQYF
TGCAGTGCGACGCGACTAGCGGGAGTGGGAGATACGCAGTATTTT
>TRBV3-1|17|TRBJ2-4|NA|many
CASSSNLLYRAKNIQYF
TGTGCCAGCAGCTCGAATCTCTTATACAGAGCCAAAAACATTCAGTACTTC
>TRBV20-1|16|TRBJ2-3|TRBD2|NA
CSATDWTSGRTDTQYF
TGCAGTGCTACCGACTGGACTAGCGGGAGGACAGATACGCAGTATTTT
>TRBV11-2|15|TRBJ1-2|NA|few
CASSPREGSNYGYTF
TGTGCCAGCAGCCCCCGAGAGGGGTCTAACTATGGCTACACCTTC
>TRBV28|16|TRBJ2-7|NA|many
CASRYDPGHLTYEQYF
TGTGCCAGCAGATACGATCCAGGGCACCTCACCTACGAGCAGTACTTC
>TRBV4-2|15|TRBJ2-1|NA|NA
CASSHPNVLYNEQFF
TGTGCCAGCAGCCACCCCAACGTCCTGTACAATGAGCAGTTCTTC
>TRBV3-1|15|TRBJ2-7|TRBD2|many
CASSPTSGGAYEQYF
TGTGCCAGCAGCCCAACTAGCGGGGGGGCCTACGAGCAGTACTTC